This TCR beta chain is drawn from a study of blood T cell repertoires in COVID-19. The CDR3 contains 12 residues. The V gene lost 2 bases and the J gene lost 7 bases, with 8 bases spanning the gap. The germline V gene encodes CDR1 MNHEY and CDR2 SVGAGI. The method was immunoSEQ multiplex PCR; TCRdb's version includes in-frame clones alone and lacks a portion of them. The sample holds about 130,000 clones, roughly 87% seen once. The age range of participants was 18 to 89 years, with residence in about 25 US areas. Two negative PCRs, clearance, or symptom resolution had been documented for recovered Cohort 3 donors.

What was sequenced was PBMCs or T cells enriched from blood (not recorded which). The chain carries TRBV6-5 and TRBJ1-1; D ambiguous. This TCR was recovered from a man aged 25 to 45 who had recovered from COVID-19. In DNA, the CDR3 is TGTGCCAGCAGTTACCCGGGGAGTGAAGCTTTCTTT. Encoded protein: CASSYPGSEAFF.